Detailed here is one T cell receptor (beta chain). The germline V gene has CDR1 SGHTA and CDR2 FQGNSA. V lost 1 base, J lost 5 bases, and 17 bases lay in between. The CDR3 sequence is 16 residues long. This sample is part of a study of T cell responses to AZD1222 COVID-19 vaccine. Profiling relied on immunoSEQ multiplex PCR, and the TCRdb table lists in-frame clones only, not all of them. The sample has about 180,000 clones; around 90% are singletons. The material sequenced was peripheral blood, taken 28 days after the second AZD1222 dose. The rearrangement joins TRBV7-2 to TRBJ1-1; D not certain. The sequence was obtained from an adult who received the AZD1222 COVID-19 vaccine. The CDR3 bases are TGTGCCAGCAGCTTAGTTAGTTCTCCCAAGAGTACTGAAGCTTTCTTT. Its translation is CASSLVSSPKSTEAFF.